The 9 T cell receptor beta chains listed next were all sequenced from one sample in a study of blood T cells in healthy people across ages. Together with a sample-barcoded 5' primer, a J-beta primer mix was included in a second PCR lasting roughly 6 to 12 cycles. Each CDR3 protein is one row after TCRdb ran MiXCR on the 5' RACE reads. This sample yields almost 800,000 distinct CDR3 sequences, of which 55% to 75% are seen a single time; 20% to 25% belongs to the top ten. The sequencing input was blood. These receptors originate from a man in his thirties or forties in good health.

The chain couples TRBV6-6 to TRBJ2-1, with TRBD2 matching over 9 bases. Per the germline V gene, CDR1 is MNHNY and CDR2 is SVGAGI (reference sequence). The length of the CDR3 is 16 residues. Unmatched junction bases numbered 12, after V lost 5 bases and J lost 7 bases. For the CDR3, the DNA is TGTGCCAGCAGTCCCCCCCCTCGCGGGGGGGCGAATGAGCAGTTCTTC. Its translation: CASSPPPRGGANEQFF.

This clonotype was seen more than once but under ten times. This rearrangement joins TRBV19 to TRBJ2-3; possibly TRBD2 for D (6 bases). Germline V gene data show CDR1 as LNHDA and CDR2 as SQIVND (reference sequence). This CDR3 spans 13 amino acids. V was cut by 6 bases and J by 1 base, with 8 bases left in between. CDR3 DNA sequence: TGTGCCAGTAGGGGCGGGGGCACAGATACGCAGTATTTT. This encodes CASRGGGTDTQYF.

CDR3 amino acids: CASSLNVGQQFF. Written as DNA, the CDR3 is TGCGCCAGCAGCCTCAACGTAGGGCAGCAGTTCTTC. The chain links TRBV5-1 to TRBJ2-1; unclear D gene. The germline gives CDR1 SGHRS, CDR2 YFSETQ. Deletions cut 4 bases from V and 11 bases from J, with 13 bases between. The CDR3 consists of 12 residues.

The chain carries TRBV13 and TRBJ2-7; 7 bases are a match to TRBD1. Germline loops: CDR1 PRHDT, CDR2 FYEKMQ (reference sequence). The CDR3 runs 16 residues. V shed 5 bases and J 0 bases; nucleotides not matched to a gene: 10. Here the CDR3 reads CASSNAGTVASYEQYF. The DNA of the CDR3 is TGTGCCAGCAGCAACGCCGGGACAGTGGCCTCCTACGAGCAGTACTTC.

This clonotype was detected a few times. This chain links TRBV20-1 with TRBJ1-1; D is unclear. Germline lookup yields CDR1 DFQATT and CDR2 SNEGSKA (reference sequence). Trimming removed 4 bases at V and 5 bases at J, with 8 bases between. CDR3 size: 11 residues. The CDR3 nucleotides are TGCAGTGCTAATAGGGATACTGAAGCTTTCTTT. This translates into CSANRDTEAFF.

The V gene is TRBV5-1, the J gene TRBJ2-7, with D unresolved. Germline CDR1 SGHRS, CDR2 YFSETQ. The length of the CDR3 is 15 residues. The V end lost 3 bases, the J end lost 0 bases, and 13 bases lay between the germline ends. DNA for the CDR3: TGCGCCAGCAGCTGGGCCCTCGGAAGCTCCTACGAGCAGTACTTC. It is translated as CASSWALGSSYEQYF.

The V and J genes are TRBV6-6 and TRBJ2-2, with TRBD2 as a possible D gene (6 bases). V shed 10 bases and J shed 8 bases, with 26 bases lying between them. Germline lookup yields CDR1 MNHNY and CDR2 SVGAGI (reference sequence). The CDR3 runs 16 residues. The CDR3 DNA reads as TGTGCCACTAGGAGTCGGGACTCCGCGGGGTTAGGGGAGCTGTTTTTT. Protein sequence: CATRSRDSAGLGELFF.

The genes are TRBV21-1 and TRBJ1-2. TRBV21-1 is a recognized pseudogene. This CDR3 spans 15 amino acids. CDR3 loop: CASSKGTATNYGYTF. The CDR3 DNA reads TGTGCCAGCAGCAAGGGTACAGCTACTAACTATGGCTACACCTTC.

The CDR3 sequence is CASSLPGLAGVGEQFF. The CDR3 DNA reads as TGTGCCAGCAGCCTCCCGGGACTAGCGGGAGTGGGTGAGCAGTTCTTC. The V call is TRBV14, the J call TRBJ2-1; 14 bases align to TRBD2. The V gene's germline CDR1 is SGHDN and CDR2 FVKESK. The CDR3 covers 16 residues. With V trimmed by 4 bases and J by 9 bases, 8 bases remained unmatched.